The table lists the clone carrying this T cell receptor (beta chain) with many counts. Its antigen remains unknown. Germline-derived CDR1 and CDR2 are SEHNR and FQNEAQ (reference sequence). The CDR3 has 13 amino acids. Trimming stripped 1 base from V and 4 bases from J, with 7 bases between. These data belong to a study of T cells in Graves' hyperthyroidism and ophthalmopathy. TCR beta CDR3 regions were amplified from RNA transcripts. The TCR CDR3 first-round RT-PCR relied on the HTBI primer set. MiXCR was run by TCRdb on the multiplex PCR reads, yielding one entry per CDR3 protein. The sample yields over 650,000 distinct CDR3 sequences, 45% seen once. Study results and limitations: Most thyroid-expanded clonotypes above 0.001 were also found in blood. Ophthalmopathy was told apart from stable hyperthyroidism by a 13 V-J model.

The clonotype originates from an adult man with Graves' disease, either hyperthyroidism or ophthalmopathy (not recorded which). Material: peripheral blood or thyroid tissue (not recorded which). This rearrangement joins TRBV7-9 to TRBJ1-1, with D hard to call. The CDR3 DNA follows: TGTGCCAGCAGCTTAGTTGTGAGCACTGAAGCTTTCTTT. Translated, it gives CASSLVVSTEAFF.